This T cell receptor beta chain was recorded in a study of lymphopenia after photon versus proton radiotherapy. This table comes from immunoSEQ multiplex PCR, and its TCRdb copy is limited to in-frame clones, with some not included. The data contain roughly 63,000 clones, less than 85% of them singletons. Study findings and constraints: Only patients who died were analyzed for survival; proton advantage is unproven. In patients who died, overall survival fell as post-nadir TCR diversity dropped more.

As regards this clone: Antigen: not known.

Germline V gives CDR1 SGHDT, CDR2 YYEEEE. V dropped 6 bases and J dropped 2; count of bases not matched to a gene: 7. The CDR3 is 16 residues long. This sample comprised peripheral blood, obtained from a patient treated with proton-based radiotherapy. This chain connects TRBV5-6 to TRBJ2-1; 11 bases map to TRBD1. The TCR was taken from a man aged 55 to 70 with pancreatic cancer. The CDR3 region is CASTRDRGATYNEQFF. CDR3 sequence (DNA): TGTGCCAGCACCAGGGACAGGGGGGCGACCTACAATGAGCAGTTCTTC.